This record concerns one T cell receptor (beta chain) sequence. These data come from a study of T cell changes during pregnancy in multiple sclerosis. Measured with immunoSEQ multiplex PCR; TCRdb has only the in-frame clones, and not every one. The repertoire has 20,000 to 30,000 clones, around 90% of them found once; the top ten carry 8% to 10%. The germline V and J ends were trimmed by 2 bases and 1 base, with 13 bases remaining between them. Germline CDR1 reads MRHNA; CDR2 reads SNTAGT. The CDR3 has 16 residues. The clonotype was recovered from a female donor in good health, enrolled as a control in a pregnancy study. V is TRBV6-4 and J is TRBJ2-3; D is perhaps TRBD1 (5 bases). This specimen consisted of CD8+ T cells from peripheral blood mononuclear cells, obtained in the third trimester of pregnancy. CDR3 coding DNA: TGTGCCAGCAGTGACGATCCCTCACAGGGCACAGATACGCAGTATTTT. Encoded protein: CASSDDPSQGTDTQYF.